This is a list of T cell receptor beta chains from one sample in a study of sequential checkpoint blockade in melanoma. TCRdb's table, derived via immunoSEQ multiplex PCR, lists solely in-frame clones and lacks some. This table has roughly 7,000 clones, roughly 31% appearing once. The source material was tumor tissue (inferred from file names), sampled from a patient given nivolumab and ipilimumab in sequence. Source of these receptors: a human donor with melanoma. Each CDR3 is given with its conserved first and last residue. A D gene is named only where the DNA matches it firmly. Clone size appears in some rows only: once, few, many, or a class for an expanded clone.

abundance: -; j_gene: TRBJ2-7; d_gene: -; v_gene: TRBV19; CDR3aa: CASSKQAGGIYEQYF; CDR3nt: TGTGCCAGTAGTAAGCAGGCAGGGGGGATCTACGAGCAGTACTTC
abundance: few; j_gene: TRBJ2-5; d_gene: -; v_gene: TRBV11-1; CDR3aa: CASSLAGNRGETQYF; CDR3nt: TGTGCCAGCAGCTTAGCCGGCAATAGGGGAGAGACCCAGTACTTC
abundance: -; j_gene: TRBJ1-2; d_gene: TRBD1; v_gene: TRBV11-3; CDR3aa: CASSPRQGNYGYTF; CDR3nt: TGTGCCAGCAGCCCCCGACAGGGTAACTATGGCTACACCTTC
abundance: -; j_gene: TRBJ2-5; d_gene: -; v_gene: TRBV19; CDR3aa: CASSPPGWVWWETQYF; CDR3nt: TGTGCCAGTAGTCCTCCCGGGTGGGTCTGGTGGGAGACCCAGTACTTC
abundance: few; j_gene: TRBJ2-1; d_gene: -; v_gene: TRBV10-2; CDR3aa: CASSGKGAGGGNEQFF; CDR3nt: TGCGCCAGCAGTGGCAAGGGGGCGGGAGGAGGCAATGAGCAGTTCTTC
abundance: -; j_gene: TRBJ1-2; d_gene: TRBD1; v_gene: TRBV30; CDR3aa: CAGGQGWAYGYTF; CDR3nt: TGTGCCGGCGGACAGGGTTGGGCCTATGGCTACACCTTC
abundance: -; j_gene: TRBJ1-1; d_gene: -; v_gene: TRBV6-8; CDR3aa: CAIGERAEDTEAFF; CDR3nt: TGTGCCATCGGCGAACGGGCGGAGGACACTGAAGCTTTCTTT
abundance: many; j_gene: TRBJ1-1; d_gene: -; v_gene: TRBV7-5; CDR3aa: CASSLTGGGYTEAFF; CDR3nt: TGTGCCAGCAGCTTAACAGGGGGTGGGTACACTGAAGCTTTCTTT
abundance: -; j_gene: TRBJ1-2; d_gene: -; v_gene: TRBV7-6; CDR3aa: CASSPTVNFNYGYTF; CDR3nt: TGTGCCAGCAGCCCGACAGTAAATTTTAACTATGGCTACACCTTC
abundance: few; j_gene: TRBJ2-4; d_gene: TRBD1; v_gene: TRBV11-3; CDR3aa: CASSWVQGAGGIQYF; CDR3nt: TGTGCCAGCAGCTGGGTACAGGGGGCGGGTGGCATTCAGTACTTC
abundance: many; j_gene: TRBJ2-1; d_gene: -; v_gene: TRBV9; CDR3aa: CASSGTDLNEQFF; CDR3nt: TGTGCCAGCAGCGGGACAGACCTTAATGAGCAGTTCTTC
abundance: many; j_gene: TRBJ2-2; d_gene: -; v_gene: TRBV6-8; CDR3aa: CASSYSRRNTGELFF; CDR3nt: TGTGCCAGCAGTTACTCGCGCAGGAACACCGGGGAGCTGTTTTTT
abundance: many; j_gene: TRBJ1-1; d_gene: TRBD1; v_gene: TRBV11-3; CDR3aa: CASNAGTGDKNTEAFF; CDR3nt: TGTGCCAGCAACGCGGGGACAGGGGATAAGAACACTGAAGCTTTCTTT
abundance: -; j_gene: TRBJ2-7; d_gene: -; v_gene: TRBV5-1; CDR3aa: CASSLARTTYEQYF; CDR3nt: TGCGCCAGCAGCTTGGCTCGGACTACCTACGAGCAGTACTTC
abundance: -; j_gene: TRBJ1-3; d_gene: -; v_gene: TRBV6-8; CDR3aa: CASSLLAGNTIYF; CDR3nt: TGTGCCAGCAGTCTTCTCGCCGGAAACACCATATATTTT
abundance: -; j_gene: TRBJ2-1; d_gene: -; v_gene: TRBV5-1; CDR3aa: CASSLSLGTQDNEQFF; CDR3nt: TGCGCCAGCAGCCTAAGCCTAGGGACCCAAGACAATGAGCAGTTCTTC
abundance: -; j_gene: TRBJ1-1; d_gene: -; v_gene: TRBV23-1; CDR3aa: CASSQPTGSWDTEAFF; CDR3nt: TGCGCCAGCAGTCAACCGACAGGCTCTTGGGACACTGAAGCTTTCTTT
abundance: many; j_gene: TRBJ1-2; d_gene: TRBD1; v_gene: TRBV11-3; CDR3aa: CASRQGALVYGYTF; CDR3nt: TGTGCCAGCAGGCAGGGGGCTTTAGTGTATGGCTACACCTTC
abundance: -; j_gene: TRBJ2-3; d_gene: -; v_gene: TRBV6-7; CDR3aa: CASSWTDTQYF; CDR3nt: TGTGCCAGCAGTTGGACAGATACGCAGTATTTT
abundance: -; j_gene: TRBJ2-5; d_gene: TRBD2; v_gene: TRBV5-1; CDR3aa: CASSLTSAQETQYF; CDR3nt: TGCGCCAGCAGCTTGACTAGCGCTCAAGAGACCCAGTACTTC
abundance: -; j_gene: TRBJ2-3; d_gene: TRBD2; v_gene: TRBV25-1; CDR3aa: CASSESWGLAESTDTQYF; CDR3nt: TGTGCCAGCAGTGAATCGTGGGGACTAGCGGAGAGCACAGATACGCAGTATTTT
abundance: -; j_gene: TRBJ2-1; d_gene: TRBD2; v_gene: TRBV5-1; CDR3aa: CASSPITGGPNEQFF; CDR3nt: TGCGCCAGCAGCCCCATTACGGGAGGGCCCAATGAGCAGTTCTTC
abundance: few; j_gene: TRBJ2-5; d_gene: TRBD1; v_gene: TRBV30; CDR3aa: CAWSVQGAETQYF; CDR3nt: TGTGCCTGGAGTGTACAGGGGGCAGAGACCCAGTACTTC
abundance: few; j_gene: TRBJ2-7; d_gene: -; v_gene: TRBV28; CDR3aa: CASSLIRPSYEQYF; CDR3nt: TGTGCCAGCAGTTTAATTAGGCCCTCCTACGAGCAGTACTTC
abundance: -; j_gene: TRBJ2-3; d_gene: -; v_gene: TRBV5-1; CDR3aa: CASSLQGMSTDTQYF; CDR3nt: TGCGCCAGCAGCCTCCAGGGTATGAGCACAGATACGCAGTATTTT
abundance: few; j_gene: TRBJ2-3; d_gene: -; v_gene: TRBV30; CDR3aa: CACRLTTSTDTQYF; CDR3nt: TGTGCCTGTCGACTGACTACTAGCACAGATACGCAGTATTTT
abundance: -; j_gene: TRBJ2-7; d_gene: -; v_gene: TRBV12-5; CDR3aa: CASGNRDEQYF; CDR3nt: TGTGCTAGTGGGAACAGGGACGAGCAGTACTTC
abundance: few; j_gene: TRBJ1-3; d_gene: TRBD1; v_gene: TRBV6-8; CDR3aa: CAISGTGAGNTIYF; CDR3nt: TGTGCCATCAGCGGGACAGGGGCTGGAAACACCATATATTTT
abundance: many; j_gene: TRBJ2-7; d_gene: TRBD2; v_gene: TRBV11-3; CDR3aa: CASSRLAGSAYEQYF; CDR3nt: TGTGCCAGCAGCCGACTAGCGGGATCAGCCTACGAGCAGTACTTC
abundance: -; j_gene: TRBJ1-3; d_gene: -; v_gene: TRBV6-8; CDR3aa: CASSSHMGGSGNTIYF; CDR3nt: TGTGCCAGCAGTTCCCACATGGGCGGCTCTGGAAACACCATATATTTT
abundance: -; j_gene: TRBJ2-3; d_gene: -; v_gene: TRBV19; CDR3aa: CASRQRGTDTQYF; CDR3nt: TGTGCCAGCAGACAGAGGGGCACAGATACGCAGTATTTT